This paragraph reports one T cell receptor beta chain. Its target is unknown. Libraries were prepared by immunoSEQ multiplex PCR; TCRdb keeps only in-frame clonotypes and omits some of them. The sample consists of 30,000 to 40,000 clones, 92% of them appearing once. The time point denotes: cycle 4 day 1 (C4D1), after 5 to 7 weeks of nivolumab. Following autologous stem cell transplantation, relapse occurred in every patient, and exposure to brentuximab vedotin varied. Magnetic depletion of unwanted cells isolated CD4+ T cells from thawed PBMCs. Germline V gene sequence: CDR1 SQVTM, CDR2 ANQGSEA. The CDR3 totals 14 residues. With 6 bases clipped from V and 0 bases from J, the junction kept 6 bases outside the gene matches. These data originate in a study of PD-1 blockade in classical Hodgkin lymphoma. At the level of the study: Patients had nivolumab dosed at 3 mg/kg, delivered intravenously every 2 weeks. Overall study findings and caveats: Compared with healthy donors, newly diagnosed patients reportedly showed lower baseline TCR diversity. Nivolumab starters within 1 year of ASCT were excluded.

V gene TRBV29-1 combines with J gene TRBJ1-2, with 8 nucleotides matching TRBD1. This sequence was found in a human donor with classical Hodgkin lymphoma. The sample consisted of CD4+ T cells from blood, taken before the fourth cycle of nivolumab. CDR3 protein: CSVAEQGANYGYTF. CDR3 sequence (DNA): TGCAGCGTGGCTGAACAGGGGGCTAACTATGGCTACACCTTC.